The subject of this entry is one T cell receptor (beta chain). The data belong to a study of cytomegalovirus exposure and HLA in healthy donors. The CDR3 consists of 15 residues. Looked up from germline, CDR1 is SGHRS and CDR2 is YFSETQ. V trimming: 4 bases; J trimming: 3 bases; junction bases outside the gene matches: 8. Amplification used 60 Vbeta primers and 13 Jbeta primers. Libraries were prepared by immunoSEQ multiplex PCR; TCRdb keeps only in-frame clonotypes and omits some of them. The sample records about 190,000 clones, about 84% being singletons. This clonotype was sampled from a woman in her thirties in good health and CMV-seropositive. The sample consisted of PBMCs. This chain joins TRBV5-1 and TRBJ1-2; 8 nucleotides match TRBD1. The CDR3 here is CASSQSTGADYGYTF. CDR3 sequence (DNA): TGCGCCAGCAGCCAATCGACAGGGGCGGACTATGGCTACACCTTC.